The 2 T cell receptor gamma chains given below trace back to one sample, sequenced in a study of γδ T cells in repeated Plasmodium falciparum infection. TCRdb reprocessed the multiplex PCR reads through CATT. The sample includes about 15,000 gamma-chain clones, 1.6% of them seen just once. Vgamma9/Vdelta2+ and Vdelta2-negative gammadelta T cells were flow-sorted from PBMC for bulk sequencing. The material sequenced was gamma-delta T cells from blood. The receptor set was obtained from a pool of human donors (malaria-infected and uninfected, not separated).

This clone was observed at least ten times. This sequence is one base from a far larger clone and is likely a read error. Other DNA variants within this sample encode the same CDR3. This sequence joins TRGV9 and TRGJP. V dropped 4 bases and J dropped 10; count of bases not matched to a gene: 7. Germline V lookup: CDR1 GITISATS, CDR2 ISYDGTV (reference sequence). The CDR3 is 15 amino acids. The CDR3 DNA is TGTGCCTTGTGGGAAGTGCTATTGGGCAAAAAAATCAAGGTATTT. This gives the protein CALWEVLLGKKIKVF.

This clone was recorded a few times. TCRdb's protein for this DNA is that of a much larger clone and differs from the translation at residue 3, likely a read error; the protein shown is the DNA translation. V usage is TRGV4 and J usage is TRGJ1 or TRGJ2. Germline trimming cut 12 bases from V and 0 bases from J; bases unmatched to any gene: 23. Germline V lookup: CDR1 EGSTGY, CDR2 YDSYTSSV. CDR3 size: 17 residues. CDR3 amino acids: CAPSEVSKSENYYKKLF. In DNA, the CDR3 is TGTGCCCCCTCGGAAGTGAGTAAGAGCGAGAATTATTATAAGAAACTCTTT.